This entry features one T cell receptor (beta chain) sequence. This sample stems from a study of T cell changes during pregnancy in multiple sclerosis. The protocol was immunoSEQ multiplex PCR, while the TCRdb copy is restricted to in-frame clones and leaves out a portion. The sample gives over 50,000 clones, approximately 90% of which show up once; more than 2% is in the top ten. V gave up 5 bases and J gave up 2 bases, with 13 bases separating them. Looked up from germline, CDR1 is SGHNT and CDR2 is YENEEA. The CDR3 extends over 15 amino acids. The sequenced sample was peripheral blood, obtained in the first trimester of pregnancy. The chain uses TRBV11-3 and TRBJ2-4, with D perhaps TRBD1 (5 bases). This sequence was found in a female donor in good health, enrolled as a control in a pregnancy study. This CDR3 reads CASSPPDSSKNIQYF. DNA for the CDR3: TGTGCCAGCAGCCCGCCCGACAGTTCCAAAAACATTCAGTACTTC.